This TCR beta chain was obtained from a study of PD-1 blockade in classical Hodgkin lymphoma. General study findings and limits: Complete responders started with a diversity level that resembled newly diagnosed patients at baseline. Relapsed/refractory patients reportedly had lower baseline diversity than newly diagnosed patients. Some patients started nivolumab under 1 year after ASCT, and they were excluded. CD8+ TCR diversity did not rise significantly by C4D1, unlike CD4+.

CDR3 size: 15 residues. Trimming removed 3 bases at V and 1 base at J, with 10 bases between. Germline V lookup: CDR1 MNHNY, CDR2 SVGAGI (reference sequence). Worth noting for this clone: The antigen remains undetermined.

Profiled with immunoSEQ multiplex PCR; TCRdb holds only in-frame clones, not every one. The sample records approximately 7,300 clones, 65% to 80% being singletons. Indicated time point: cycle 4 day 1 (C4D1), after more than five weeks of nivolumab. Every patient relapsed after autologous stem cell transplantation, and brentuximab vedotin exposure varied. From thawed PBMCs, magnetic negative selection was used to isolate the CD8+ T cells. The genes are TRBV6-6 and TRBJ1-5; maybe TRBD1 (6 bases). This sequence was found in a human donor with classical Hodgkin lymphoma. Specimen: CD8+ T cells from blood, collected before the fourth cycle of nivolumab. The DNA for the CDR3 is TGTGCCAGCAGTTATACAGGGTCGAGCAATCAGCCCCAGCATTTT. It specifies CASSYTGSSNQPQHF.